The clone carrying this TCR beta chain was seen repeatedly, ten times or more. The use of genomic DNA as template underpinned the TCR beta VDJ and CDR3 profiling. TCRdb re-derived calls from the reads in MiXCR, one entry per CDR3 protein. The sample holds under 200,000 distinct CDR3 sequences, around 50% seen once. The data were obtained in a study of CD8+CD57+ T cells in acquired aplastic anemia. This CDR3 comprises 15 residues. The germline V gene has CDR1 MDHEN and CDR2 SYDVKM. V lost 8 bases and J 5 bases, leaving 21 bases between the germline ends. Patients picked for sequencing had shown CD8+CD57+ cell expansion detected by flow cytometry.

The TCR was taken from a human donor with aplastic anemia. Sequencing used sorted CD4+, CD8+, or CD8+CD57+ T cells (not recorded which) from PBMCs. The chain uses TRBV28 and TRBJ1-2, with D uncertain. CDR3 coding DNA: TGTGCCAGCGATTCGACCGTCGCGCAAGGGTATGGCTACACCTTC. Amino acid sequence: CASDSTVAQGYGYTF.